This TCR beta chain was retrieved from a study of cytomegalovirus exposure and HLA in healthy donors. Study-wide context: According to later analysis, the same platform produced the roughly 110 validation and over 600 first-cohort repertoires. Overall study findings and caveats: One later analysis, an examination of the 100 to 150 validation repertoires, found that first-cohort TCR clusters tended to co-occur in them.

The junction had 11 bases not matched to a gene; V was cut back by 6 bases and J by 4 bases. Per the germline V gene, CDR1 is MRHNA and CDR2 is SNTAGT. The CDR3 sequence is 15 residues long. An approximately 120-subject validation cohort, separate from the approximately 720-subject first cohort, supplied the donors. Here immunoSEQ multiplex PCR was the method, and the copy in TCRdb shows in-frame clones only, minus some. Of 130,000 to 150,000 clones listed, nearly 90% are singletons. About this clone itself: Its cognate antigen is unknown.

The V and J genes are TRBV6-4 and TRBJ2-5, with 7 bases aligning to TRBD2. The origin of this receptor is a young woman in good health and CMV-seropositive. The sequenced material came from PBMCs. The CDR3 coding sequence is TGTGCCAGCAGGGCGTCGAAAGCGGGGCTAGAGACCCAGTACTTC. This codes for CASRASKAGLETQYF.